This TCR beta chain was identified during a study of shared clonotypes between healthy human individuals. Profiled with immunoSEQ multiplex PCR; TCRdb holds only in-frame clones, not every one. The sample holds 2 million to 3 million clones, more than 85% seen once. Study-level results: Shared clonotypes across all four donors exceeded non-shared ones in generation probability. Naive CD4 clonotypes were shared across several donors at roughly 5%. Sampling used blood alone; tissue repertoires probably differ.

Notes on this clone: The antigen is not known.

Input material: naive CD4+ T cells from PBMCs. Indicated subset: CD45RA+ positively selected. The sequence derives from a man aged 18-30 years in good health. Some clones in this sample may be carry-over from other donors' samples.

CDR3: CASSLIWAQQTGYTF. The CDR3 nucleotides are TGTGCCAGCAGCTTAATCTGGGCCCAACAGACCGGCTACACCTTC. This chain links TRBV7-8 with TRBJ1-2; D unresolved. Trimming took off 2 bases at V and 8 bases at J, with 18 bases between the two ends. The CDR3 has 15 residues. Looked up from germline, CDR1 is SGHVS and CDR2 is FQNEAQ.